This T cell receptor (beta chain) appears in the sequencing data of a study of post-analysis software for immune sequencing data. Included in the TCR beta cDNA libraries were unique molecular identifiers. Using its own MiXCR run on the PCR reads, TCRdb lists one record per CDR3 protein. In the table there are about 160,000 distinct CDR3 sequences, approximately 35% of which are singletons. This clonotype was seen many times. Looked up from germline, CDR1 is SQVTM and CDR2 is ANQGSEA. Trimming left V 4 bases short and J 5 bases short, with 20 bases between. The length of the CDR3 is 15 residues. The sequenced sample was blood, obtained after autologous hematopoietic stem cell transplantation. The sequence was collected from a girl aged 10 to 17 with multiple sclerosis. The chain carries TRBV29-1 and TRBJ2-5; D assignment may be TRBD1 or TRBD2 (5 bases each). As DNA, the CDR3 is TGCAGCGTTGTCACTGGAGAGGGACGGCGGGAGACCCAGTACTTC. Translation gives CSVVTGEGRRETQYF.